This entry concerns a single T cell receptor (beta chain). The antigen is not known. This entry is derived from a study of T cells in localized non-small cell lung cancer. Findings and limits, study-wide: Higher blood T cell density tracked longer overall survival. Adjacent lung tissue had a median about 50 of the top 100 clones found in the tumor. Heterogeneity remains possible because sequencing was limited to only one tumor region.

Measured with immunoSEQ multiplex PCR; TCRdb has only the in-frame clones, and not every one. Here the sample spans roughly 24,000 clones, 81% being singletons. CDR3 length: 15 residues. The germline V gene encodes CDR1 SGHVS and CDR2 FNYEAQ. Trimming cost V 1 base and J 7 bases, with 13 bases left between them. This TCR derives from a man aged 40 to 70 with stage III squamous cell lung carcinoma. The gene calls are TRBV7-6 and TRBJ2-2, with D maybe TRBD2 (5 bases). Material: peripheral blood, obtained before any cancer treatment. DNA of the CDR3: TGTGCCAGCAGCTTAGTGCTGACTCGGGGCGGGGAGCTGTTTTTT. Amino acid sequence: CASSLVLTRGGELFF.